Below, 21 T cell receptor beta chains from the same sample are listed, as sequenced in a study of blood T cell repertoires in COVID-19 (dated by TCRdb to between 2020 and 2021). Preparation of the library involved the immunoSEQ multiplex PCR assay. Drawn from immuneACCESS, this table holds only the in-frame rearrangements with V and J called that TCRdb kept. Clones are partly lost; checked studies trace under half to an unresolved V gene and leave the rest unexplained. The table for this sample lists 65,000 to 100,000 clones; more than 80% of them were counted only once. About an eighth of the sample rests with the top ten. Sequencing was carried out using peripheral blood. Receptor source: a human donor in a cohort sampled during active COVID-19.

The chain uses TRBV7-9 and TRBJ2-5; a weak D match, TRBD2 (6 bases). Germline V CDR1 and CDR2: SEHNR, FQNEAQ (reference sequence). The length of the CDR3 is 16 residues. V was cut by 2 bases and J by 2 bases, with 15 bases left in between. Written as DNA, the CDR3 is TGTGCCAGCAGCTTAAGTTATAGCGGCCAGCAAGAGACCCAGTACTTC. Translated: CASSLSYSGQQETQYF.

The chain is built from TRBV5-5 and TRBJ2-1; TRBD1 agrees at 9 bases. V gave up 4 bases and J gave up 6 bases; unmatched junction bases: 8. CDR1 SGHKS and CDR2 YYEKEE come from the germline V gene (reference sequence). The CDR3 is 15 amino acids. CDR3 bases: TGTGCCAGCAGCGTCGGACAGGGGTTGAGCAATGAGCAGTTCTTC. It specifies CASSVGQGLSNEQFF.

The chain recombines TRBV18 with TRBJ1-1; D possibly corresponds to TRBD1 (5 bases). The CDR3 runs 14 residues. V lost 6 bases and J lost 5, with 16 bases in between. From germline, CDR1 is KGHSH and CDR2 LQKENI. The CDR3 region has the DNA TGTGCCAGCTCTACCCGGGAGGGGAATACTGAAGCTTTCTTT. Translation gives CASSTREGNTEAFF. The full variable domain, with the rest looked up from reference TRBV18 and TRBJ1-1, is NAGVMQNPRHLVRRRGQEARLRCSPMKGHSHVYWYRQLPEEGLKFMVYLQKENIIDESGMPKERFSAEFPKEGPSILRIQQVVRGDSAAYFCASSTREGNTEAFFGQGTRLTVV.

The chain couples TRBV5-1 to TRBJ2-3; TRBD1 aligns across 8 bases. Per germline, CDR1 SGHRS and CDR2 YFSETQ. With 4 bases clipped from V and 0 bases from J, the junction kept 7 bases outside the gene matches. The CDR3 is made up of 16 amino acids. In DNA form, the CDR3 reads TGCGCCAGCAGCCCAGGACAGGGTACTAGCACAGATACGCAGTATTTT. As protein: CASSPGQGTSTDTQYF.

The chain joins TRBV2 to TRBJ1-2; a weak D match, TRBD1 (6 bases). The V and J ends lost 3 bases and 5 bases respectively, with 16 bases between them. Per germline, CDR1 SNHLY and CDR2 FYNNEI. The length of the CDR3 is 15 residues. The CDR3 reads CASSEPWAGTYGYTF. CDR3 DNA: TGTGCCAGCAGTGAGCCTTGGGCAGGGACATATGGCTACACCTTC.

This clone is labeled as medium-sized. This sequence joins TRBV7-3 and TRBJ2-3, with 10 bases aligning to TRBD2. Germline-derived CDR1 and CDR2 are SGHTA and FQGTGA. Trimming cost V 5 bases and J 5 bases; bases outside gene matches: 7. CDR3 length: 15 residues. CDR3 in amino acids: CASSNLAGARDTQYF. The CDR3 DNA reads as TGTGCCAGCAGCAACCTAGCGGGGGCGAGAGATACGCAGTATTTT.

The chain couples TRBV11-2 to TRBJ1-1; D unresolved. V shed 1 base and J shed 3 bases, with 12 bases lying between them. The length of the CDR3 is 15 residues. CDR1 and CDR2 (germline): SGHAT, FQNNGV. DNA of the CDR3: TGTGCCAGCAGCTTAGTCTTAACGAGAGACACTGAAGCTTTCTTT. This codes for CASSLVLTRDTEAFF.

By sample share, this clone is medium-sized. V usage is TRBV6-5 and J usage is TRBJ1-6, with a possible D match to TRBD1 (6 bases). CDR3 size: 14 residues. V dropped 7 bases and J dropped 7 bases, with 14 bases sitting between them. CDR1 and CDR2 (germline): MNHEY, SVGAGI. The CDR3 DNA reads TGTGCCAGCACAACAGGGTCGGGCAATTCACCCCTCCACTTT. It encodes CASTTGSGNSPLHF.

CDR3 in DNA: TGTGCCAGCAGTGAAGCGGTGGACTTGGGGCAGTACTTC. Amino acids: CASSEAVDLGQYF. The chain is built from TRBV2 and TRBJ2-7, with D maybe TRBD2 (5 bases). The CDR3 totals 13 residues. Looked up from germline, CDR1 is SNHLY and CDR2 is FYNNEI. V was clipped by 0 bases and J by 9 bases, with 12 bases between them.

This clone was observed once. The V gene is TRBV6-1, the J gene TRBJ2-7; no clear D. There are 12 residues in the CDR3. Looked up from germline, CDR1 is MNHNS and CDR2 is SASEGT. V dropped 2 bases and J dropped 7 bases, with 9 bases sitting between them. CDR3 residues: CASSERGLEQYF. The CDR3 nucleotides read TGTGCCAGCAGTGAAAGAGGCCTTGAGCAGTACTTC.

This chain connects TRBV7-9 to TRBJ2-7, with 7 bases identical to TRBD1. The CDR3 is 13 amino acids. Losses at the gene ends were 4 bases for V and 3 bases for J; bases not matched to a gene: 3. Germline V gene sequence: CDR1 SEHNR, CDR2 FQNEAQ (reference sequence). CDR3 in amino acids: CASSSRDSYEQYF. CDR3 bases: TGTGCCAGCAGCTCCCGGGACAGCTACGAGCAGTACTTC.

The chain couples TRBV29-1 to TRBJ2-3, with 7 bases that match TRBD1. In germline, CDR1 is SQVTM, CDR2 ANQGSEA. The CDR3 has 15 amino acids. V shed 3 bases and J 6 bases; nucleotides not matched to a gene: 12. This CDR3 is CSVDQQGRVWDTQYF. CDR3 in DNA: TGCAGCGTTGATCAACAGGGGCGAGTCTGGGATACGCAGTATTTT.

The chain is built from TRBV6-6 and TRBJ1-6; 7 nucleotides agree with TRBD1. J gave up 9 bases and V 7 bases, and 6 bases lay outside the gene matches. The CDR3 contains 13 residues. Germline-derived CDR1 and CDR2 are MNHNY and SVGAGI (reference sequence). DNA for the CDR3: TGTGCCAGCACCCCGGAGGGGGCTTCACCCCTCCACTTT. Residues: CASTPEGASPLHF.

The chain uses TRBV7-8 and TRBJ2-2; 8 nucleotides line up with TRBD2. J lost 5 bases, V lost 4 bases, and 6 bases had no gene match. Germline CDR1 is SGHVS and CDR2 is FQNEAQ. The CDR3 spans 15 residues. This chain's CDR3 is CASSSDIAGTGELFF. In DNA form, the CDR3 reads TGTGCCAGCAGCTCTGACATAGCGGGGACCGGGGAGCTGTTTTTT.

CDR3 sequence: CASSFDSGFRSLAFF. The CDR3 region has the DNA TGTGCCAGCAGTTTTGATTCGGGGTTCCGGAGTTTGGCTTTCTTT. The chain combines TRBV27 with TRBJ1-1, with D uncertain. Trimming removed 3 bases from V and 11 bases from J, with 22 bases in between. The CDR3 is 15 amino acids. Germline loops: CDR1 MNHEY, CDR2 SMNVEV (reference sequence).

The genes are TRBV2 and TRBJ2-1; 13 nucleotides match TRBD2. The CDR3 spans 14 residues. The J segment lost 13 bases and the V segment lost 4 bases, leaving 7 bases of the junction unmatched. The germline V gene has CDR1 SNHLY and CDR2 FYNNEI. The CDR3 loop reads CASSVGLAGVLQFF. In DNA form, the CDR3 reads TGTGCCAGCAGTGTAGGACTAGCGGGGGTCCTACAGTTCTTC.

This clone was observed a single time. The chain links TRBV19 to TRBJ1-6; 8 bases align to TRBD1. V shed 6 bases, J shed 4 bases, and the junction held 5 bases outside the gene matches. CDR1 is LNHDA and CDR2 is SQIVND in the germline V gene (reference sequence). The length of the CDR3 is 15 residues. CDR3 sequence: CASRPRDRYNSPLHF. The CDR3 DNA follows: TGTGCCAGTAGACCCAGGGACAGGTATAATTCACCCCTCCACTTT. Full variable domain (outside the CDR3, taken from reference TRBV19 and TRBJ1-6): DGGITQSPKYLFRKEGQNVTLSCEQNLNHDAMYWYRQDPGQGLRLIYYSQIVNDFQKGDIAEGYSVSREKKESFPLTVTSAQKNPTAFYLCASRPRDRYNSPLHFGNGTRLTVT.

This clone was seen more than once but under ten times. V usage is TRBV18 and J usage is TRBJ1-2; 8 bases agree with TRBD1. CDR1 is KGHSH and CDR2 is LQKENI in the germline V gene. The CDR3 spans 15 residues. V was pared by 6 bases and J by 2 bases, with 8 bases of the junction left unmatched. The CDR3 sequence: CASSPQGQANYGYTF. CDR3 sequence (DNA): TGTGCCAGCTCGCCCCAGGGACAGGCAAACTATGGCTACACCTTC.

The chain recombines TRBV2 with TRBJ1-1; no firm D call. V lost 5 bases to trimming and J lost 3 bases, with 10 bases between them. In germline, CDR1 is SNHLY, CDR2 FYNNEI. The CDR3 consists of 13 residues. The DNA of the CDR3 is TGTGCCAGCAGTAACCAGTTTTACACTGAAGCTTTCTTT. Protein product: CASSNQFYTEAFF.

The V call is TRBV21-1, the J call TRBJ2-7; the table names TRBD1, a call not compared with the DNA. TRBV21-1 constitutes a pseudogene. The CDR3 has 15 amino acids. CDR3 sequence: CASSHPGQPCGEQYF. CDR3 bases: TGTGCCAGCAGCCATCCGGGACAGCCTTGTGGCGAGCAGTACTTC.

The chain combines TRBV29-1 with TRBJ1-2; D not resolved. There are 14 residues in the CDR3. Per the germline V gene, CDR1 is SQVTM and CDR2 is ANQGSEA. V was clipped by 4 bases and J by 0 bases, with 12 bases between them. The CDR3 nucleotides are TGCAGCGTTGTGATAGACCGGGCTAACTATGGCTACACCTTC. It encodes CSVVIDRANYGYTF.